A single sample gave rise to the 18 T cell receptor beta chains below, sequenced in a study of vaccination and CD4 T cells after COVID-19. These receptors' antigens are unknown. Indicated treatment: roughly nine-day PBMC culture with coronavirus spike peptide pools or control peptides (ViraFEST assay). Harvesting of the unexposed donor's CD4+ T cells predated the COVID-19 pandemic (2011-2018). The Oncomine TCR Beta short-read assay was applied to DNA of cultured CD4+ T cells. Extraction of genomic DNA was performed on cultured CD4+ T cells. In TCRdb, the PCR reads were re-called with MiXCR into one record per CDR3 protein. This sample has about 9,300 distinct CDR3 sequences, with 34% found just once. Sequenced sample: CD4+ T cells from blood, cultured in vitro. The receptors shown here come from a human donor in good health.

There are a few counts of this clonotype. The chain uses TRBV9 and TRBJ2-7; TRBD2 matches at 10 bases. From germline, CDR1 is SGDLS and CDR2 YYNGEE. The CDR3 has 15 residues. Trimming took 4 bases from V and 2 from J; bases not matched to a gene: 6. The DNA for the CDR3 is TGTGCCAGCAGCCCCAGCGGGAGGGGAGCCTACGAGCAGTACTTC. The encoded protein is CASSPSGRGAYEQYF.

This clonotype has only a few counts. The CDR3 loop is CSASHLNTEAFF. CDR3 nucleotides: TGCAGTGCTTCTCACCTGAACACTGAAGCTTTCTTT. This rearrangement joins TRBV20-1 to TRBJ1-1; D remains unclear. The CDR3 is made up of 12 amino acids. Deletions cut 5 bases from V and 0 bases from J, with 7 bases between. The germline CDR1 and CDR2 sequences are DFQATT and SNEGSKA (reference sequence).

This clonotype was detected a few times. The chain uses TRBV27 and TRBJ1-5; D remains unclear. From germline, CDR1 is MNHEY and CDR2 SMNVEV (reference sequence). Trimming shortened V by 3 bases and J by 4 bases, and 10 bases separated the two germline ends. The CDR3 loop spans 14 amino acids. This chain's CDR3 is CASSFNGMNQPQHF. CDR3 sequence (DNA): TGTGCCAGCAGTTTTAACGGAATGAATCAGCCCCAGCATTTT.

The chain carries TRBV6-2 or TRBV6-3 and TRBJ2-7; 15 nucleotides agree with TRBD2. This CDR3 has 15 residues. CDR1 is MNHEY, CDR2 SVGEGT, per germline. V shed 6 bases and J 3 bases; nucleotides not matched to a gene: 3. The CDR3 reads CASSQGLAGGYEQYF. Here the CDR3 DNA reads TGTGCCAGCAGCCAGGGACTAGCGGGAGGCTACGAGCAGTACTTC.

This clonotype was picked up a small number of times. CDR3: CATSDGGQGIGQPQHF. The DNA of the CDR3 is TGTGCCACCAGTGATGGGGGACAGGGGATAGGGCAGCCCCAGCATTTT. This chain joins TRBV24-1 and TRBJ1-5, with 10 bases lining up with TRBD1. From germline, CDR1 is KGHDR and CDR2 SFDVKD. The CDR3 length is 16 residues. V shed 3 bases, J shed 7 bases, and the junction held 8 bases outside the gene matches.

J is TRBJ1-6 and V is TRBV28; D gene uncertain. The length of the CDR3 is 14 residues. V lost 6 bases to trimming and J lost 9 bases, with 15 bases between them. The germline CDR1 and CDR2 sequences are MDHEN and SYDVKM. Here the CDR3 DNA reads TGTGCCAGCAGCCCCCCCGGTCTCGGTTCACCCCTCCACTTT. Its translation is CASSPPGLGSPLHF.

This clonotype was seen a few times. The chain is built from TRBV20-1 and TRBJ2-1, with TRBD2 identical over 7 bases. Germline CDR1 and CDR2: DFQATT and SNEGSKA (reference sequence). CDR3 length: 14 residues. With 6 bases clipped from V and 0 bases from J, the junction kept 5 bases outside the gene matches. For the CDR3, the DNA is TGCAGTGCCGAGGGCGGGAGCTCCTACAATGAGCAGTTCTTC. This encodes CSAEGGSSYNEQFF.

In DNA form, the CDR3 reads TGCAGTGCCTCTAAGCGGGATAAAAACATTCAGTACTTC. Its translation: CSASKRDKNIQYF. The chain employs TRBV20-1 and TRBJ2-4; TRBD2 matches at 7 bases. With V trimmed by 6 bases and J by 4 bases, 6 bases remained unmatched. CDR1 DFQATT and CDR2 SNEGSKA come from the germline V gene (reference sequence). This CDR3 is built from 13 residues.

The CDR3 here is CASSLAAGRGTGNTIYF. The DNA of the CDR3 is TGTGCCAGCAGCTTAGCGGCGGGCAGGGGGACTGGAAACACCATATATTTT. V and J are TRBV7-2 and TRBJ1-3, with 7 bases lining up with TRBD1. Germline CDR1 reads SGHTA; CDR2 reads FQGNSA. CDR3 length: 17 residues. V lost 0 bases, J lost 2 bases, and 7 bases stayed unmatched.

This clonotype was counted between two and nine times. The chain carries TRBV20-1 and TRBJ1-1, with 9 bases aligning to TRBD1. CDR3 length equals 17 residues. V lost 1 base, J lost 1 base, and 10 bases stayed unmatched. The V gene's germline CDR1 is DFQATT and CDR2 SNEGSKA (reference sequence). The CDR3 spells CSARAPPGQGKNTEAFF. The CDR3 nucleotides read TGCAGTGCTAGAGCCCCCCCGGGACAGGGAAAGAACACTGAAGCTTTCTTT.

The chain couples TRBV29-1 to TRBJ2-2; the match to TRBD2 covers 9 bases. Per the germline V gene, CDR1 is SQVTM and CDR2 is ANQGSEA. This CDR3 is 15 amino acids long. The trim removed 7 bases at V and 0 bases at J, leaving 6 bases unmatched. The CDR3 DNA is TGCAGCGCGAAGGTAGCGGGAGCGAACACCGGGGAGCTGTTTTTT. Protein product: CSAKVAGANTGELFF.

This clonotype is labeled medium-sized. This chain links TRBV6-1 with TRBJ1-6; no clear D gene. Per germline, CDR1 MNHNS and CDR2 SASEGT. The CDR3 contains 14 residues. The V gene lost 6 bases and the J gene lost 7 bases, with 13 bases spanning the gap. CDR3 region: CASREAVANSPLHF. The CDR3 DNA reads as TGTGCCAGCAGGGAGGCAGTAGCAAATTCACCCCTCCACTTT.

This rearrangement joins TRBV5-1 to TRBJ2-3; 7 nucleotides match TRBD2. Looked up from germline, CDR1 is SGHRS and CDR2 is YFSETQ. The CDR3 is 12 residues long. The V segment lost 5 bases and the J segment 6 bases; nucleotides outside the gene matches: 3. In DNA, the CDR3 is TGCGCCAGCAGACGGGAGGCGGATACGCAGTATTTT. Protein product: CASRREADTQYF.

This clonotype was seen only a few times. The CDR3 DNA is TGTGCCGCCTCCGGCGAGGCTAGCGGACGGGGGGAGCAGTTCTTC. It codes for CAASGEASGRGEQFF. The J gene is TRBJ2-1, the V gene TRBV10-3; 7 bases agree with TRBD2. The CDR3 length is 15 residues. The J segment lost 10 bases and the V segment lost 11 bases, leaving 20 bases of the junction unmatched. Germline assignment: CDR1 ENHRY and CDR2 SYGVKD.

This clonotype occurred a few times. The V gene is TRBV7-8, the J gene TRBJ2-7; D is ambiguous. CDR3 size: 14 residues. The germline gives CDR1 SGHVS, CDR2 FQNEAQ. Trimming stripped 1 base from V and 0 bases from J, with 7 bases between. The CDR3, as DNA: TGTGCCAGCAGCTTAGGGCGTTTCTCCTACGAGCAGTACTTC. It specifies CASSLGRFSYEQYF.

This rearrangement joins TRBV28 to TRBJ2-7, with D perhaps matching TRBD2 (5 bases). The germline gives CDR1 MDHEN, CDR2 SYDVKM. Trimming removed 6 bases from V and 10 bases from J, with 19 bases in between. CDR3 size: 13 residues. The CDR3 DNA reads TGTGCCAGCAGCCCCTCGGCGAGGGCTGACCAGTACTTC. Translated, it gives CASSPSARADQYF.

This chain joins TRBV6-4 and TRBJ2-3; TRBD1 is a possible D gene (6 bases). The V and J ends lost 3 bases and 2 bases respectively, with 12 bases between them. CDR1 is MRHNA, CDR2 SNTAGT, per germline. The CDR3 totals 15 residues. DNA for the CDR3: TGTGCCAGCAGTGAAGAGGACAGTTCCACAGATACGCAGTATTTT. Residues: CASSEEDSSTDTQYF.

This chain joins TRBV28 and TRBJ2-3; 8 bases align to TRBD1. The V and J ends lost 4 bases and 1 base, in that order; junction bases with no gene match: 7. Germline V CDR1 and CDR2: MDHEN, SYDVKM. CDR3 length: 16 amino acids. This chain's CDR3 is CASSSPGGAGTDTQYF. The DNA of the CDR3 is TGTGCCAGCAGTTCCCCAGGGGGCGCTGGCACAGATACGCAGTATTTT.